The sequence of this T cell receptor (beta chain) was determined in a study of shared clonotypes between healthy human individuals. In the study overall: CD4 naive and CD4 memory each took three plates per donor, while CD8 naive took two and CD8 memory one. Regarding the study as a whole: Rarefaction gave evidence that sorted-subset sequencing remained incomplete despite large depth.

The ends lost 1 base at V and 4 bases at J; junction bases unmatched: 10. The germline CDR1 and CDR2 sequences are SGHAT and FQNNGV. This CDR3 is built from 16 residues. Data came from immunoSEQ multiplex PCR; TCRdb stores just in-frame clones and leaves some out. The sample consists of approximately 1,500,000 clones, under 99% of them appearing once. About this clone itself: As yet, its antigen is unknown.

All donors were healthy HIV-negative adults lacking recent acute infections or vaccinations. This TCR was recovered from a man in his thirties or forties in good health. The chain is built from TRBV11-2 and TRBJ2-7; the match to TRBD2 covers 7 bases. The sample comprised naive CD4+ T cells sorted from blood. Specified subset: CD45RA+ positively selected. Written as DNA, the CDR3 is TGTGCCAGCAGCTTAGGGTTCGAGCGGGGCTCTTACGAGCAGTACTTC. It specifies CASSLGFERGSYEQYF.